The sequence of this T cell receptor (beta chain) was determined in a study of vaccination effects on CD4 cells after COVID-19. Study-level findings and limits: Clones that were induced by infection or by vaccine showed marked contraction late after vaccination.

The ends lost 6 bases at V and 6 bases at J; junction bases unmatched: 9. Germline values: CDR1 SGHVS, CDR2 FQNEAQ. The CDR3 spans 15 residues. The repertoire was sequenced with immunoSEQ multiplex PCR; TCRdb's copy has only in-frame clones and lacks some. The sample contains about 45,000 clones, roughly 70% of which appear only once. Viral peptide pool expansion of antigen-specific CD4+ T cells preceded sequencing in the ViraFEST assay. Once cultured for under 11 days, the cells underwent separation to obtain CD4+ T cells. A positive SARS-CoV-2 PCR test fell between March and December 2020. For this clone: As yet, its antigen is unknown.

This chain connects TRBV7-8 to TRBJ2-1, with 9 positions matching TRBD2. The source material was CD4+ T cells from PBMCs cultured with a peptide pool, sampled before COVID-19 vaccination. This sequence originates from a human donor who had a prior SARS-CoV-2 infection. CDR3 bases: TGTGCCAGCAGTCCCGGGGGGACTAGCCTCAATGAGCAGTTCTTC. It yields the protein CASSPGGTSLNEQFF.